The sequence of this TCR beta chain was determined in a study of CD8 T cells in Susac syndrome. Blood CD8+ and CD4+ T cells underwent high-throughput TCR beta sequencing. TEMRA cells were FACS-enriched, while CD8+ and CD4+ T cells were negatively isolated. A note on this clonotype: Antigen specificity is unknown.

The study, taken as a whole, reports: Only a relatively small number of individuals were included in the TCR sequencing and HLA analysis.

The authors reverse transcribed roughly 0.5 to 1 ug RNA with random hexamers. Amplification of TCR beta CDR3 across 54 Vbeta and 13 Jbeta was performed with immunoSEQ multiplex PCR. MiXCR, applied by TCRdb to the immunoSEQ multiplex PCR reads, yields one record per CDR3 protein. The repertoire holds approximately 150,000 distinct CDR3 sequences, with around 90% as singletons. The germline V gene has CDR1 DFQATT and CDR2 SNEGSKA (reference sequence). This CDR3 spans 13 amino acids. V lost 3 bases and J 2 bases, leaving 8 bases between the germline ends. This receptor was taken from a human donor in good health. V and J are TRBV20-1 and TRBJ1-5; unclear D gene. Source material: CD4+ T cells from PBMCs. The CDR3 DNA reads as TGCAGTGCTAGTGGTCGGGGCAATCAGCCCCAGCATTTT. Translated, it gives CSASGRGNQPQHF.